This T cell receptor beta chain was sequenced in a study of beta chain features in type 1 diabetes. Study-level background: The patients were much like the healthy donors in age, gender and cell yields.

Expressed TCRB transcripts were sequenced because the entire RNA isolate underwent reverse transcription. Naive, central memory and regulatory T cell samples averaged about 3.57 million immunoSEQ reads each. The data were produced by immunoSEQ multiplex PCR, yet TCRdb's version contains in-frame clones alone and is incomplete. The sample holds 250,000 to 300,000 clones; 24% are singletons and the top ten take around 0.011%. Trimming shortened V by 11 bases and J by 0 bases, and 14 bases separated the two germline ends. Germline-derived CDR1 and CDR2 are SNHLY and FYNNEI. This CDR3 has 15 amino acids. Findings of the study overall: Within each of all four CD4+ subsets, Type 1 diabetes patients had TCRB CDR3s that were moderately but significantly shorter.

This clone has more than one count but fewer than ten. The antigen remains undetermined. This TCR was sampled from a woman in her thirties with type 1 diabetes. The rearrangement links TRBV2 to TRBJ2-6, with D perhaps matching TRBD2 (6 bases). Material: naive CD4+ T cells from blood. CDR3 amino acids: CAGRETHSGANVLTF. Written as DNA, the CDR3 is TGTGCCGGACGGGAGACCCACTCTGGGGCCAACGTCCTGACTTTC. Combining the CDR3 with reference TRBV2 and TRBJ2-6 gives the whole variable domain EPEVTQTPSHQVTQMGQEVILRCVPISNHLYFYWYRQILGQKVEFLVSFYNNEISEKSEIFDDQFSVERPDGSNFTLKIRSTKLEDSAMYFCAGRETHSGANVLTFGAGSRLTVL.